Listed here are 27 T cell receptor beta chains from one sample, sequenced in a study of cytomegalovirus exposure and HLA in healthy donors. Using immunoSEQ multiplex PCR, the repertoire was profiled, and TCRdb retains in-frame clones only, with some absent. The sample holds 150,000 to 200,000 clones; roughly 80% are singletons and the top ten take 2% to 2.5%. The sample taken for sequencing was PBMCs. Every receptor here comes from a man aged 25 to 45 in good health and CMV-seropositive.

This sequence joins TRBV2 and TRBJ1-5; the D is unclear. The V and J ends lost 3 bases and 2 bases respectively, with 11 bases between them. Germline CDR1 and CDR2: SNHLY and FYNNEI. CDR3 length equals 15 residues. This chain's CDR3 is CASSEAGRGNQPQHF. The CDR3 DNA sequence: TGTGCCAGCAGTGAGGCGGGAAGGGGCAATCAGCCCCAGCATTTT.

The V call is TRBV5-1, the J call TRBJ1-1; D may be TRBD1 (5 bases). The CDR3 is made up of 13 amino acids. Trimming left V 5 bases short and J 4 bases short, with 12 bases between. In germline, CDR1 is SGHRS, CDR2 YFSETQ. In DNA form, the CDR3 reads TGCGCCAGCAGAATGGGGGGGGGCACTGAAGCTTTCTTT. Protein product: CASRMGGGTEAFF.

This chain connects TRBV5-8 to TRBJ2-1, with D possibly TRBD1 on 6 matching bases. V lost 0 bases and J lost 4, with 11 bases in between. CDR1 SGHTS and CDR2 YDEGEE come from the germline V gene. The CDR3 extends over 15 amino acids. The CDR3 protein is CASSLEGGQYNEQFF. The DNA of the CDR3 is TGTGCCAGCAGCTTGGAAGGGGGACAATACAATGAGCAGTTCTTC.

The chain combines TRBV27 with TRBJ2-1; 9 bases fit TRBD1. The junction had 5 bases not matched to a gene; V was cut back by 7 bases and J by 7 bases. Germline V gene lookup returns CDR1 MNHEY and CDR2 SMNVEV (reference sequence). The CDR3 is 13 residues long. CDR3 coding DNA: TGTGCCAGCACTGGGACAGGGCGTAATGAGCAGTTCTTC. Protein sequence: CASTGTGRNEQFF.

The CDR3 nucleotides read TGTGCCAGCGGCGTCGGGGTGACTAGCACAGATACGCAGTATTTT. The encoded protein is CASGVGVTSTDTQYF. This chain connects TRBV28 to TRBJ2-3; possible D gene TRBD2, 5 bases. Germline V gene lookup returns CDR1 MDHEN and CDR2 SYDVKM. V lost 8 bases, J lost 0 bases, and 15 bases lay in between. There are 15 residues in the CDR3.

The V gene is TRBV5-1, the J gene TRBJ2-1, with 9 bases identical to TRBD2. V shed 4 bases, J shed 4 bases, and the junction held 6 bases outside the gene matches. This CDR3 region has 15 residues. Germline V gene sequence: CDR1 SGHRS, CDR2 YFSETQ. The CDR3 DNA follows: TGCGCCAGCAGCCTAATAGCGGGGGAGTACAATGAGCAGTTCTTC. It translates to CASSLIAGEYNEQFF.

This clone was recorded only once. The genes are TRBV7-3 and TRBJ2-5, with 8 bases aligning to TRBD1. Trimming removed 4 bases from V and 2 bases from J; junction bases left unmatched: 3. The CDR3 has 14 residues. Germline CDR1 reads SGHTA; CDR2 reads FQGTGA. The DNA of the CDR3 is TGTGCCAGCAGCTCCGGGACAGGTCAAGAGACCCAGTACTTC. It encodes CASSSGTGQETQYF.

The chain carries TRBV13 and TRBJ2-5, with D tentatively TRBD2 (5 bases). Germline CDR1 reads PRHDT; CDR2 reads FYEKMQ (reference sequence). CDR3 length: 15 residues. V lost 5 bases, J lost 5 bases, and 18 bases lay in between. The CDR3 is CASSAALARGETQYF. CDR3 DNA sequence: TGTGCCAGCAGCGCGGCTTTGGCCCGCGGGGAGACCCAGTACTTC.

The genes are TRBV30 and TRBJ1-1; D is possibly TRBD1 (5 bases). Trimming stripped 8 bases from V and 4 bases from J, with 17 bases between. The CDR3 totals 13 residues. The germline gives CDR1 GTSNPN, CDR2 SVGIG (reference sequence). CDR3 nucleotide sequence: TGTGCCCAAAATCGGGGGAGCATCACTGAAGCTTTCTTT. Its translation: CAQNRGSITEAFF.

The CDR3 region has the DNA TGTGCCACCTTGCGGGGGGACTCCGAAAACATTCAGTACTTC. Translated: CATLRGDSENIQYF. The V and J genes are TRBV2 and TRBJ2-4, with 8 positions matching TRBD2. The CDR3 loop spans 14 amino acids. The germline gives CDR1 SNHLY, CDR2 FYNNEI. Trimming cost V 10 bases and J 5 bases; bases outside gene matches: 10.

The V call is TRBV5-1, the J call TRBJ2-3, with 8 bases matching TRBD2. Germline CDR1 SGHRS, CDR2 YFSETQ. V dropped 3 bases and J dropped 2; count of bases not matched to a gene: 11. The CDR3 runs 17 residues. The DNA of the CDR3 is TGCGCCAGCAGCTCAGGGTTGTGGCGGGGGGCCACAGATACGCAGTATTTT. The encoded protein is CASSSGLWRGATDTQYF.

The chain combines TRBV13 with TRBJ2-2, with no clear D. Trimming removed 4 bases at V and 7 bases at J, with 10 bases between. The CDR3 covers 13 residues. CDR1 is PRHDT and CDR2 is FYEKMQ in the germline V gene (reference sequence). The chain's CDR3 is CASSWRLGGELFF. DNA for the CDR3: TGTGCCAGCAGCTGGCGGTTGGGCGGGGAGCTGTTTTTT.

The J gene is TRBJ1-5, the V gene TRBV19; D is undetermined. Germline loops: CDR1 LNHDA, CDR2 SQIVND (reference sequence). Trimming took 7 bases from V and 3 from J, leaving 16 bases between them. The CDR3 is 15 residues long. In nucleotides, the CDR3 is TGTGCCAGTAAAGGGTTGGACTCCGTCAATCAGCCCCAGCATTTT. Translating it yields CASKGLDSVNQPQHF.

The V and J genes are TRBV5-1 and TRBJ1-1, with 7 bases aligning to TRBD1. The CDR3 is made up of 13 amino acids. Germline V gene sequence: CDR1 SGHRS, CDR2 YFSETQ. V shed 0 bases, J shed 5 bases, and the junction held 1 base outside the gene matches. CDR3 sequence (DNA): TGCGCCAGCAGCTTGGAACAGGGGACTGAAGCTTTCTTT. It yields the protein CASSLEQGTEAFF. The variable domain in full, with the rest retrieved from reference TRBV5-1 and TRBJ1-1, is KAGVTQTPRYLIKTRGQQVTLSCSPISGHRSVSWYQQTPGQGLQFLFEYFSETQRNKGNFPGRFSGRQFSNSRSEMNVSTLELGDSALYLCASSLEQGTEAFFGQGTRLTVV.

J is TRBJ2-2 and V is TRBV7-9; D is perhaps TRBD1 (5 bases). V was trimmed by 0 bases and J by 6 bases, leaving 8 bases between them. Germline V lookup: CDR1 SEHNR, CDR2 FQNEAQ (reference sequence). This CDR3 is built from 14 residues. The CDR3 region is CASSLAQGPGELFF. CDR3 bases: TGTGCCAGCAGCTTAGCGCAGGGTCCCGGGGAGCTGTTTTTT.

The V gene is TRBV7-9, the J gene TRBJ1-2, with a tentative D call TRBD1 (6 bases). This CDR3 has 13 residues. CDR1 and CDR2 from the germline V gene are SEHNR and FQNEAQ (reference sequence). Trimming cost V 5 bases and J 4 bases, with 11 bases left between them. CDR3 region: CASSPDSFYGYTF. The CDR3 nucleotides read TGTGCCAGCAGCCCGGACAGCTTCTATGGCTACACCTTC. The whole variable domain, filled in from reference TRBV7-9 and TRBJ1-2, reads DTGVSQNPRHKITKRGQNVTFRCDPISEHNRLYWYRQTLGQGPEFLTYFQNEAQLEKSRLLSDRFSAERPKGSFSTLEIQRTEQGDSAMYLCASSPDSFYGYTFGSGTRLTVV.

The V and J genes are TRBV19 and TRBJ1-4, with D possibly matching TRBD1 (5 bases). Looked up from germline, CDR1 is LNHDA and CDR2 is SQIVND (reference sequence). The V gene lost 7 bases and the J gene lost 6 bases, with 18 bases spanning the gap. The CDR3 contains 15 residues. The CDR3 spells CASNHGGARDEKLFF. DNA of the CDR3: TGTGCCAGTAACCATGGCGGGGCACGGGATGAAAAACTGTTTTTT.

The V call is TRBV7-2, the J call TRBJ2-7; D is perhaps TRBD1 (6 bases). The CDR3 length is 14 residues. The ends were cut back, 4 bases at V and 6 bases at J, with 16 bases in the middle. The germline V gene has CDR1 SGHTA and CDR2 FQGNSA. As DNA, the CDR3 is TGTGCCAGCAGCTCCCGGGACACGCACTCCGAGCAGTACTTC. Its translation: CASSSRDTHSEQYF.

V gene TRBV7-8 combines with J gene TRBJ2-1; D possibly corresponds to TRBD1 (6 bases). The CDR3 extends over 19 amino acids. Trimming cost V 1 base and J 5 bases, with 24 bases left between them. Germline CDR1 SGHVS, CDR2 FQNEAQ. The CDR3 loop is CASSLGEGQGYVRNNEQFF. Here the CDR3 DNA reads TGTGCCAGCAGCTTAGGCGAGGGACAAGGGTACGTTCGGAACAATGAGCAGTTCTTC. Complete variable domain (other parts from reference TRBV7-8 and TRBJ2-1): GAGVSQSPRYKVAKRGQDVALRCDPISGHVSLFWYQQALGQGPEFLTYFQNEAQLDKSGLPSDRFFAERPEGSVSTLKIQRTQQEDSAVYLCASSLGEGQGYVRNNEQFFGPGTRLTVL.

This chain links TRBV7-2 with TRBJ1-5, with D possibly matching TRBD1 (5 bases). Germline-derived CDR1 and CDR2 are SGHTA and FQGNSA. V was trimmed by 5 bases and J by 0 bases, leaving 14 bases between them. The CDR3 is 16 residues long. Here the CDR3 DNA reads TGTGCCAGCAGCCCGAAGGGGCAGTATAGCAATCAGCCCCAGCATTTT. It is translated as CASSPKGQYSNQPQHF.

The V and J genes are TRBV5-1 and TRBJ1-2, with TRBD1 matching 9 bases. The CDR3 runs to 15 residues. Germline V lookup: CDR1 SGHRS, CDR2 YFSETQ. V was pared by 3 bases and J by 2 bases, with 5 bases of the junction left unmatched. This CDR3 reads CASSYYTGGNYGYTF. CDR3 DNA sequence: TGCGCCAGCAGCTATTACACAGGGGGCAACTATGGCTACACCTTC.

This clone was counted once. This rearrangement joins TRBV9 to TRBJ2-5; the match to TRBD2 covers 12 bases. The J segment lost 5 bases and the V segment lost 4 bases, leaving 15 bases of the junction unmatched. Germline V gives CDR1 SGDLS, CDR2 YYNGEE. This CDR3 is 18 amino acids long. CDR3 bases: TGTGCCAGCAGCAATAGCCGGACTAGCGGGGCCCCGAGGGAGACCCAGTACTTC. It translates to CASSNSRTSGAPRETQYF.

This clone appeared a single time. The V and J genes are TRBV6-1 and TRBJ1-1, with D possibly TRBD1 on 5 matching bases. The CDR3 extends over 13 amino acids. The V gene lost 7 bases and the J gene lost 4 bases, with 13 bases spanning the gap. CDR1 is MNHNS, CDR2 SASEGT, per germline. The DNA of the CDR3 is TGTGCCAGCACCCGCCGGGGGGGCACTGAAGCTTTCTTT. Its translation is CASTRRGGTEAFF.

This clone appeared a single time. The gene calls are TRBV5-1 and TRBJ2-5; weak D call: TRBD1 (6 bases). Deletions cut 3 bases from V and 5 bases from J, with 17 bases between. The CDR3 totals 15 residues. Per the germline V gene, CDR1 is SGHRS and CDR2 is YFSETQ. The chain's CDR3 is CASSWGQQGSETQYF. CDR3 in DNA: TGCGCCAGCAGCTGGGGACAACAGGGTTCCGAGACCCAGTACTTC.

The chain employs TRBV2 and TRBJ2-5; 10 bases match TRBD1. V lost 4 bases and J lost 4; bases outside the gene matches: 12. The CDR3 sequence is 17 residues long. Germline V CDR1 and CDR2: SNHLY, FYNNEI. The DNA for the CDR3 is TGTGCCAGCAGTGGCCTCTCTGGACAGGGGGGCGCAGAGACCCAGTACTTC. This encodes CASSGLSGQGGAETQYF.

This chain uses TRBV4-3 with TRBJ2-1; 11 bases agree with TRBD2. This CDR3 is 17 amino acids long. Germline-derived CDR1 and CDR2 are LGHNA and YSLEER. With V trimmed by 0 bases and J by 2 bases, 3 bases remained unmatched. The CDR3 sequence is CASSQDEGLAAYNEQFF. CDR3 sequence (DNA): TGCGCCAGCAGCCAAGATGAGGGACTAGCGGCCTACAATGAGCAGTTCTTC.

The gene calls are TRBV6-5 and TRBJ1-1; TRBD1 matches 7 bases. Germline CDR1 reads MNHEY; CDR2 reads SVGAGI. The J segment lost 6 bases and the V segment lost 3 bases, leaving 10 bases of the junction unmatched. The length of the CDR3 is 15 residues. The chain's CDR3 is CASSYGDRVISEAFF. The CDR3 DNA reads TGTGCCAGCAGTTATGGAGACAGGGTTATATCTGAAGCTTTCTTT.